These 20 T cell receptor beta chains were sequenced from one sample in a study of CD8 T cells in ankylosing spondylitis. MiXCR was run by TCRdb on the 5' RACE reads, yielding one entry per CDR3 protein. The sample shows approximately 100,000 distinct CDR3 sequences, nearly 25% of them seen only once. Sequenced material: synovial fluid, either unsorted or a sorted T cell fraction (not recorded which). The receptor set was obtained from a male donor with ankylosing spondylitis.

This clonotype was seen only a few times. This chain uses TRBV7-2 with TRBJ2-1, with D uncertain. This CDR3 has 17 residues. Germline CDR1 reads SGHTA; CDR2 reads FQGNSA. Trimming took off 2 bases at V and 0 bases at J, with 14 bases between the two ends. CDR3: CASSLKATASSYNEQFF. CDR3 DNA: TGTGCCAGCAGCTTAAAAGCCACGGCATCCTCCTACAATGAGCAGTTCTTC.

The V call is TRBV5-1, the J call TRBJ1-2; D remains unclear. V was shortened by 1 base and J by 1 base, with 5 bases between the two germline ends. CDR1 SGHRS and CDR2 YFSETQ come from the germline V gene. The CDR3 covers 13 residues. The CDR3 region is CASSLRRNYGYTF. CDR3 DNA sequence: TGCGCCAGCAGCTTGCGACGTAACTATGGCTACACCTTC.

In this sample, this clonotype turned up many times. For the CDR3, the DNA is TGCAGTGCGGAGACTAGCGGGAGTCCTGGGGTCAATGAGCAGTTCTTC. Amino acid sequence: CSAETSGSPGVNEQFF. This chain links TRBV20-1 with TRBJ2-1; TRBD2 matches 12 bases. This CDR3 is built from 16 residues. Per germline, CDR1 DFQATT and CDR2 SNEGSKA (reference sequence). V lost 6 bases to trimming and J lost 6 bases; unmatched junction nucleotides: 12.

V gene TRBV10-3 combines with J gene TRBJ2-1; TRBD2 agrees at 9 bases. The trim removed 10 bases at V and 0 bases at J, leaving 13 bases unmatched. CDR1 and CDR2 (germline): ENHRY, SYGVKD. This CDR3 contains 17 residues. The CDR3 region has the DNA TGTGCCACCCGACGGCTCCTAGCGGGGAGCTCCTACAATGAGCAGTTCTTC. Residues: CATRRLLAGSSYNEQFF.

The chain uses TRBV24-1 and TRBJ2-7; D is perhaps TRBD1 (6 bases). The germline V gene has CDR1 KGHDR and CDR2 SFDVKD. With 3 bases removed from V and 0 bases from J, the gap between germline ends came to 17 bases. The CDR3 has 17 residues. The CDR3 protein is CATSDQQDSSSSYEQYV. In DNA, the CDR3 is TGTGCCACCAGTGATCAACAGGACAGCTCGAGCTCCTACGAGCAGTACGTC.

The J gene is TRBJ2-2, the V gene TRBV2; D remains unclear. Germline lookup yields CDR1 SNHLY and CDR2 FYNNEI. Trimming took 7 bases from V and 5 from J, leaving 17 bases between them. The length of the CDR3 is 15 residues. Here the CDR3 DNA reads TGTGCCAGCATAGATAACCCGAAACCAACCGGGGAGCTGTTTTTT. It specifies CASIDNPKPTGELFF.

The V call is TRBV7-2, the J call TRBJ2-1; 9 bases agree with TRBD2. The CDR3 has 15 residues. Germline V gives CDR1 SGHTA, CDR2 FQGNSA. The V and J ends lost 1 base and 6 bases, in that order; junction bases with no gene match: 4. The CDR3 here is CASSLGGGRGNEQFF. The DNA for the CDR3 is TGTGCCAGCAGCTTAGGGGGCGGGAGGGGCAATGAGCAGTTCTTC.

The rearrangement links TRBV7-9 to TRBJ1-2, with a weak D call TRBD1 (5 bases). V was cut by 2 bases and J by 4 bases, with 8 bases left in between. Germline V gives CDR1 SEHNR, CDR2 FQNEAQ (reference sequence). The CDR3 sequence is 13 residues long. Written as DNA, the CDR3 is TGTGCCAGCAGCTTAATCGGGGCCTATGGCTACACCTTC. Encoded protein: CASSLIGAYGYTF. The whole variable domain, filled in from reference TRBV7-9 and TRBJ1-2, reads DTGVSQNPRHKITKRGQNVTFRCDPISEHNRLYWYRQTLGQGPEFLTYFQNEAQLEKSRLLSDRFSAERPKGSFSTLEIQRTEQGDSAMYLCASSLIGAYGYTFGSGTRLTVV.

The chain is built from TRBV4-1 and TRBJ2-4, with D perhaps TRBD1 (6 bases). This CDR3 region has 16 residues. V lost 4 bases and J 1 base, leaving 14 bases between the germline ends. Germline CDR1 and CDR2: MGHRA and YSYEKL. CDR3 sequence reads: CASSPLYQGAKNIQYF. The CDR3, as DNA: TGCGCCAGCAGCCCTCTTTATCAGGGGGCCAAAAACATTCAGTACTTC.

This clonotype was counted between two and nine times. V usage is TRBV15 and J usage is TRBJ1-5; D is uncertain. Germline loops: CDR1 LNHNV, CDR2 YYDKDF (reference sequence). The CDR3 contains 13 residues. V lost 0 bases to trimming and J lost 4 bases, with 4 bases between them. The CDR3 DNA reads TGTGCCACCAGCAGAGACGTTAATCAGCCCCAGCATTTT. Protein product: CATSRDVNQPQHF.

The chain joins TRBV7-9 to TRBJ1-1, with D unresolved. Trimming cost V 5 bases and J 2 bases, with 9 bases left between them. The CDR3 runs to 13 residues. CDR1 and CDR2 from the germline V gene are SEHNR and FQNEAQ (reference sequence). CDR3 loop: CASSPLFNTEAFF. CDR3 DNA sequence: TGTGCCAGCAGCCCGCTATTTAACACTGAAGCTTTCTTT.

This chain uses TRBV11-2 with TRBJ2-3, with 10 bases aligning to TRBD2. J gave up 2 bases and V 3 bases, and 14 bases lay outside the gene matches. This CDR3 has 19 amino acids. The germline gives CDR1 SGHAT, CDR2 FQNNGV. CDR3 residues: CASSFPLAGALLSTDTQYF. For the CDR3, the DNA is TGTGCCAGCAGCTTTCCTCTAGCGGGAGCCCTCCTCTCCACAGATACGCAGTATTTT.

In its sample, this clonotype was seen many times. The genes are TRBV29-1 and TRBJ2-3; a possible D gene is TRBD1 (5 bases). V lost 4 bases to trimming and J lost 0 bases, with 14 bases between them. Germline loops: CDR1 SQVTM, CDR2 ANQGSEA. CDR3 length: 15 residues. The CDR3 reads CSVGQGVTSTDTQYF. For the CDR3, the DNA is TGCAGCGTTGGGCAAGGGGTGACTAGCACAGATACGCAGTATTTT.

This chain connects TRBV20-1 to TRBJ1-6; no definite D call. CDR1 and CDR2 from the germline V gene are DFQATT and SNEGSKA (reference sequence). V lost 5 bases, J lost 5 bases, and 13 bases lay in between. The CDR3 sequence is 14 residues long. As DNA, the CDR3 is TGCAGTGCTGCGAGGCCAGAAAATAATTCACCCCTCCACTTT. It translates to CSAARPENNSPLHF.

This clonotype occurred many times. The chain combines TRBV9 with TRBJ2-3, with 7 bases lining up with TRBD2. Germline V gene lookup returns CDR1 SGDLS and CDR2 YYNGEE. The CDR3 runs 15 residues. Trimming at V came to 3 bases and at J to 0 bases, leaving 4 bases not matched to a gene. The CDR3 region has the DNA TGTGCCAGCAGCGCTAGCGGCTCTAGCACAGATACGCAGTATTTT. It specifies CASSASGSSTDTQYF.

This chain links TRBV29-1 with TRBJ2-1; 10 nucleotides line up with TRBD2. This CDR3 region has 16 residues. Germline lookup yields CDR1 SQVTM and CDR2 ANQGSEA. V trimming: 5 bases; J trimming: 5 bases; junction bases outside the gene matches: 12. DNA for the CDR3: TGCAGCGTTTGGTCTAGCGGGAGATCGGAAGACAATGAGCAGTTCTTC. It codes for CSVWSSGRSEDNEQFF.

The CDR3 reads CASSLKIAGVNGELFF. The CDR3 coding sequence is TGCGCCAGCAGCTTGAAGATTGCAGGGGTCAACGGGGAGCTGTTTTTT. The chain couples TRBV5-1 to TRBJ2-2; TRBD1 is a possible D gene (6 bases). The CDR3 loop spans 16 amino acids. The V end was cut by 1 base, the J end by 7 bases, with 17 bases between. Germline CDR1 SGHRS, CDR2 YFSETQ.

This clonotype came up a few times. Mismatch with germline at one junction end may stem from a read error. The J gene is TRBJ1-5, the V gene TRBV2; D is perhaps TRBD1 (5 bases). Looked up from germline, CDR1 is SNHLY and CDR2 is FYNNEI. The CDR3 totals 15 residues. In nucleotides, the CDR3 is TGTGCCAGCAGGGAAGACAGCGGGAGGAATCAGCCCCAGCATTTT. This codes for CASREDSGRNQPQHF.

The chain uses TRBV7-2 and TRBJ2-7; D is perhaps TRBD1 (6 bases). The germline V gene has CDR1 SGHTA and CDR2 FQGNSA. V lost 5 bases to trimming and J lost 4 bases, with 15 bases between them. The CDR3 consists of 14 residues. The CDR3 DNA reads TGTGCCAGCAGCACCTCAGGACAGCTTTACGAGCAGTACTTC. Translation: CASSTSGQLYEQYF.

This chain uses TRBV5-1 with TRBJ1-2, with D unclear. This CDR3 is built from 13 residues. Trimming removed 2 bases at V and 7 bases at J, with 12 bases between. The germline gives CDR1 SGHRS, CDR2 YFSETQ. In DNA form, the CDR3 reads TGCGCCAGCAGCTTTAGTCAGGACGGTGGCTACACCTTC. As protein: CASSFSQDGGYTF.